This TCR beta chain originates from a study of persistence of HIV-infected CD4 T cells. V lost 3 bases, J lost 2 bases, and 10 bases lay in between. The germline gives CDR1 LNHNV, CDR2 YYDKDF (reference sequence). This CDR3 spans 14 amino acids. This was the immunoSEQ version 4 assay in survey mode. Produced via immunoSEQ multiplex PCR; TCRdb's table is partial and in-frame only. The sample records approximately 20,000 clones, around 78% being singletons. Findings and caveats of the study: Antigen-responding cells were enriched for degenerate expanded CDR3beta sequences.

Comment on this clone: Its antigen is unidentified.

Lysates of CMV-infected fibroblasts at 10 ug/mL stimulated these cells. Sorting of responding CD4+ T cells relied on upregulated CD40 ligand together with CD69. Donors had CD4+ T cell counts above 400 cells/uL and were CMV-seropositive. This sample comprised CD4+ T cells sorted from PBMCs after roughly 17-hour stimulation, obtained from a patient who received antiretroviral therapy. The sequence was obtained from an adult man with HIV who was CMV-seropositive. J is TRBJ2-5 and V is TRBV15, with D possibly TRBD1 on 5 matching bases. CDR3 DNA: TGTGCCACCAGCAGGGTCCAGGGTCAAGAGACCCAGTACTTC. This sequence encodes CATSRVQGQETQYF.